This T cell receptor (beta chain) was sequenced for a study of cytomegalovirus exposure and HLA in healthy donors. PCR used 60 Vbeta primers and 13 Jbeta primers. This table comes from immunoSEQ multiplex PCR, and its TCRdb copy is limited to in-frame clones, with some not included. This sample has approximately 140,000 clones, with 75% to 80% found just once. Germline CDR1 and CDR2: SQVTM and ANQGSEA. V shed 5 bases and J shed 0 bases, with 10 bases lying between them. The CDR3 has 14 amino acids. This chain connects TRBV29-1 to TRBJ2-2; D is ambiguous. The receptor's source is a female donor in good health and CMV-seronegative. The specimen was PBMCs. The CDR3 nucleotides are TGCAGCGTTCTCCGACAAACGAACACCGGGGAGCTGTTTTTT. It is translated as CSVLRQTNTGELFF.